These T cell receptor beta chains were read from a single sample in a study of technical replicates of blood from a few donors. Generated by immunoSEQ multiplex PCR, the TCRdb table keeps only in-frame clones and is missing some. The sample lists 70,000 to 85,000 clones, nearly 97% occurring once. Sequencing was carried out using T cells isolated from PBMCs. These receptors all stem from a human donor in good health. CDR3s include the opening cysteine and the closing phenylalanine or tryptophan. A D gene is named only where the DNA matches it firmly. Size is omitted from some rows. Given values are once, few, many or a class for expanded clones.

size: .
V: TRBV6-1
D: TRBD1
J: TRBJ1-2
DNA: TGTGCCAGCAGGGATTCAGGGGGGCACTATGGCTACACCTTC
CDR3: CASRDSGGHYGYTF

size: once
V: TRBV7-7
D: .
J: TRBJ2-3
DNA: TGTGCTAGCAGCCCGAAACAGGGCCGAGTGGGCGCAGATACGCAGTATTTT
CDR3: CASSPKQGRVGADTQYF

size: .
V: TRBV27
D: .
J: TRBJ2-7
DNA: TGTGCCAGCAAAAGGTGGGAGGAGTACGAGCAGTACTTC
CDR3: CASKRWEEYEQYF

size: .
V: TRBV10-1
D: .
J: TRBJ2-1
DNA: TGCGCCAGCAGTGGAGGTAGCGGTTACAATGAGCAGTTCTTC
CDR3: CASSGGSGYNEQFF

size: .
V: TRBV7-8
D: TRBD1
J: TRBJ2-7
DNA: TGTGCCAGCAGCTTTCCCCGGGACAGGGGTTCCTACGAGCAGTACTTC
CDR3: CASSFPRDRGSYEQYF

size: .
V: TRBV4-1
D: TRBD1
J: TRBJ1-4
DNA: TGCGCCAGCCGACAGGGAGAGGGGTCAACTAATGAAAAACTGTTTTTT
CDR3: CASRQGEGSTNEKLFF

size: once
V: TRBV6-6
D: .
J: TRBJ1-2
DNA: TGTGCCAGCGAGGAACGTCCCTATGGCTACACCTTC
CDR3: CASEERPYGYTF

size: .
V: TRBV28
D: .
J: TRBJ2-7
DNA: TGTGCCAGCAGTTCCTCGCCCGGGGCCTACGAGCAGTACTTC
CDR3: CASSSSPGAYEQYF

size: .
V: TRBV4-1
D: .
J: TRBJ2-4
DNA: TGCGCCAGCAGCTATGAGCTAGGACTAGCCAAAAACATTCAGTACTTC
CDR3: CASSYELGLAKNIQYF

size: .
V: TRBV9
D: TRBD1
J: TRBJ1-1
DNA: TGTGCCAGCAGCGTAAGAGGGCAGGGGGAAGAAGCTTTCTTT
CDR3: CASSVRGQGEEAFF

size: .
V: TRBV7-6
D: .
J: TRBJ1-1
DNA: TGTGCCAGCAGCTTAGTGTCTCAGGGCGTCACTGAAGCTTTCTTT
CDR3: CASSLVSQGVTEAFF

size: once
V: TRBV6-1
D: TRBD1
J: TRBJ2-3
DNA: TGTGCCAGCAGTGAAAGGACAGGGGGTCGGGATACGCAGTATTTT
CDR3: CASSERTGGRDTQYF

size: .
V: TRBV27
D: TRBD1
J: TRBJ2-7
DNA: TGTGCCAGCAACCGACAGGGATCCTACGAGCAGTACTTC
CDR3: CASNRQGSYEQYF

size: .
V: TRBV13
D: TRBD1
J: TRBJ1-3
DNA: TGTGCCAGCAGTGGTACCCGGACAGGGTCTGGAAACACCATATATTTT
CDR3: CASSGTRTGSGNTIYF

size: .
V: TRBV27
D: .
J: TRBJ2-7
DNA: TGTGCCAGTAGTTTACAGGTAACCTACGAGCAGTACTTC
CDR3: CASSLQVTYEQYF

size: .
V: TRBV10-3
D: TRBD1
J: TRBJ1-2
DNA: TGTGCCATCAGTGAAGGGGACAGGGCAGCCTATGGCTACACCTTC
CDR3: CAISEGDRAAYGYTF

size: .
V: TRBV5-1
D: TRBD2
J: TRBJ2-1
DNA: TGCGCCAGCAGCTTACAGGGTTCGGGGACTAGCGGGAGAAGGGGTAAATTCTTC
CDR3: CASSLQGSGTSGRRGKFF

size: .
V: TRBV28
D: .
J: TRBJ1-5
DNA: TGTGCCAGCAGTTTGAAGCTCTTCGGCAATCAGCCCCAGCATTTT
CDR3: CASSLKLFGNQPQHF

size: .
V: TRBV30
D: .
J: TRBJ2-7
DNA: TGTGCCTGGAGTGTACAAAACCTCGAGCAGTACTTC
CDR3: CAWSVQNLEQYF

size: .
V: TRBV4-1
D: .
J: TRBJ2-7
DNA: TGCGCCAGCAGCCAAGATTCCCGGTACGAGCAGTACTTC
CDR3: CASSQDSRYEQYF

size: .
V: TRBV4-1
D: .
J: TRBJ2-7
DNA: TGCGCCAGCAGCCAAGATGCCACCGCGAGTTACGAGCAGTACTTC
CDR3: CASSQDATASYEQYF

size: .
V: TRBV6-5
D: .
J: TRBJ2-1
DNA: TGTGCCAGCAGTATTACAACCTACAATGAGCAGTTCTTC
CDR3: CASSITTYNEQFF

size: .
V: TRBV6-5
D: TRBD2
J: TRBJ2-1
DNA: TGTGCCAGCAGTTACACACTAGCGGGAGAGTATCATGAGCAGTTCTTC
CDR3: CASSYTLAGEYHEQFF

size: .
V: TRBV4-1
D: TRBD1
J: TRBJ1-6
DNA: TGCGCCAGCAGCCAAGCGGGTTTGGGACAGAATAATTCACCCCTCCACTTT
CDR3: CASSQAGLGQNNSPLHF

size: .
V: TRBV27
D: .
J: TRBJ2-1
DNA: TGTGCCAGCAGTTCGGGGTCGGAGGCTTACAATGAGCAGTTCTTC
CDR3: CASSSGSEAYNEQFF

size: .
V: TRBV7-8
D: TRBD2
J: TRBJ2-3
DNA: TGTGCCAGCAGCTTAGCGCGGACGGGAGGGAGGGATACGCAGTATTTT
CDR3: CASSLARTGGRDTQYF

size: .
V: TRBV19
D: .
J: TRBJ1-1
DNA: TGTGCCAGTAGTCTCCGGGCCCGGGGGAGCACTGAAGCTTTCTTT
CDR3: CASSLRARGSTEAFF